What follows are 9 T cell receptor beta chains derived from one specimen sequenced in a study of T cell changes during pregnancy in multiple sclerosis. The method was immunoSEQ multiplex PCR; TCRdb's version includes in-frame clones alone and lacks a portion of them. In the table there are around 13,000 clones, approximately 90% of which are singletons. The sample here was CD8+ T cells from peripheral blood mononuclear cells, taken in the second trimester of pregnancy. The source of these receptors is a female donor in good health, enrolled as a control in a pregnancy study.

V is TRBV15 and J is TRBJ1-2; 7 bases align to TRBD1. Trimming cost V 0 bases and J 6 bases; bases outside gene matches: 10. The CDR3 runs to 16 residues. Germline-derived CDR1 and CDR2 are LNHNV and YYDKDF (reference sequence). CDR3 region: CATSRELTGIVHGYTF. In nucleotides, the CDR3 is TGTGCCACCAGCAGAGAATTGACAGGGATCGTCCATGGCTACACCTTC.

The genes are TRBV4-1 and TRBJ2-7; 9 nucleotides match TRBD2. V lost 5 bases, J lost 0 bases, and 5 bases stayed unmatched. CDR3 length: 15 residues. CDR1 is MGHRA, CDR2 YSYEKL, per germline. CDR3 sequence reads: CASSTRTSDSYEQYF. DNA of the CDR3: TGCGCCAGCAGCACGAGGACTAGCGACTCCTACGAGCAGTACTTC.

The chain employs TRBV6-6 and TRBJ2-5; possible D gene TRBD2, 6 bases. The length of the CDR3 is 15 residues. Germline V CDR1 and CDR2: MNHNY, SVGAGI (reference sequence). With 5 bases removed from V and 4 bases from J, the gap between germline ends came to 17 bases. In nucleotides, the CDR3 is TGTGCCAGCAGTATGTCGGACTTCGGGAGAGAGACCCAGTACTTC. Translating it yields CASSMSDFGRETQYF.

By sample share, this clone is medium-sized. The chain uses TRBV27 and TRBJ2-1, with D perhaps TRBD2 (5 bases). Trimming pared 4 bases from V and 6 bases from J, leaving 13 bases between. Per germline, CDR1 MNHEY and CDR2 SMNVEV (reference sequence). The CDR3 totals 14 residues. The CDR3 coding sequence is TGTGCCAGCAGTTATGGAGGTGCGAGCAATGAGCAGTTCTTC. Translation gives CASSYGGASNEQFF.

The rearrangement uses TRBV4-1 and TRBJ2-5; 7 bases are shared with TRBD2. Germline V gives CDR1 MGHRA, CDR2 YSYEKL. CDR3 length: 18 residues. J lost 5 bases, V lost 4 bases, and 19 bases had no gene match. CDR3 in DNA: TGCGCCAGCAGCCGATCCGGGGGTCGGACTAGTGTGTTTGAGACCCAGTACTTC. This sequence encodes CASSRSGGRTSVFETQYF.

This rearrangement joins TRBV19 to TRBJ1-1, with D unresolved. The CDR3 consists of 12 residues. V was pared by 0 bases and J by 10 bases, with 9 bases between. Germline assignment: CDR1 LNHDA and CDR2 SQIVND (reference sequence). CDR3 sequence reads: CASSIDRAGAFF. The CDR3 coding sequence is TGTGCCAGTAGTATAGATCGGGCGGGAGCTTTCTTT.

The table lists this clone with a count of one. The V and J genes are TRBV19 and TRBJ2-2, with D perhaps TRBD2 (6 bases). There are 15 residues in the CDR3. V lost 7 bases, J lost 4 bases, and 16 bases lay in between. Germline CDR1 LNHDA, CDR2 SQIVND (reference sequence). This CDR3 is CASIGGEVVTGELFF. The CDR3 DNA follows: TGTGCCAGTATTGGAGGGGAGGTGGTCACCGGGGAGCTGTTTTTT.

This clone occurred once. The rearrangement uses TRBV4-3 and TRBJ2-7; TRBD2 aligns across 16 bases. Germline V CDR1 and CDR2: LGHNA, YSLEER. V was clipped by 1 base and J by 2 bases; unmatched bases: 14. This CDR3 spans 21 amino acids. The CDR3 DNA reads TGCGCCAGCAGCCAAGTGAGGGGGACTAGCGGGAGGGAGCTAACTCCCTACGAGCAGTACTTC. It specifies CASSQVRGTSGRELTPYEQYF.

The chain has TRBV2 and TRBJ2-7, with 8 bases that match TRBD1. Germline V lookup: CDR1 SNHLY, CDR2 FYNNEI. The CDR3 totals 13 residues. With 8 bases clipped from V and 1 base from J, the junction kept 4 bases outside the gene matches. CDR3 amino acids: CASEGTGSYEQYF. The CDR3 DNA reads as TGTGCCAGCGAGGGGACAGGTTCCTACGAGCAGTACTTC. Supplemented by reference TRBV2 and TRBJ2-7, the full variable domain reads EPEVTQTPSHQVTQMGQEVILRCVPISNHLYFYWYRQILGQKVEFLVSFYNNEISEKSEIFDDQFSVERPDGSNFTLKIRSTKLEDSAMYFCASEGTGSYEQYFGPGTRLTVT.